This TCR beta chain emerged from a study of monozygotic twins with inflammatory bowel disease. The study's findings and limits: Against healthy co-twins, IBD patients had lower TCRbeta diversity (measured by inverse Simpson).

Every TCR library drew on about 3,300 ng of total RNA. Molecular identifiers with 6-nucleotide sample barcodes were added during cDNA synthesis via template switching. With about 17 and 10 cycles respectively, two nested PCRs were carried out on TCRalpha and TCRbeta cDNA. Reprocessing the 5' RACE reads, TCRdb reports a single entry for every CDR3 protein and omits DNA. The listing contains 200,000 to 250,000 distinct CDR3 sequences. In the case of this clonotype: Its antigen remains unknown.

Per germline, CDR1 SGHTA and CDR2 FQGNSA. The CDR3 runs 16 residues. The sequenced sample consisted of blood. The J gene is TRBJ2-2, the V gene TRBV7-2; TCRdb indicates TRBD2, and absent DNA this call remains unverified. This TCR derives from a human donor with ulcerative colitis or Crohn's disease, or a healthy co-twin of an affected twin (not recorded which). CDR3: CASLLTRASGTGELFF.